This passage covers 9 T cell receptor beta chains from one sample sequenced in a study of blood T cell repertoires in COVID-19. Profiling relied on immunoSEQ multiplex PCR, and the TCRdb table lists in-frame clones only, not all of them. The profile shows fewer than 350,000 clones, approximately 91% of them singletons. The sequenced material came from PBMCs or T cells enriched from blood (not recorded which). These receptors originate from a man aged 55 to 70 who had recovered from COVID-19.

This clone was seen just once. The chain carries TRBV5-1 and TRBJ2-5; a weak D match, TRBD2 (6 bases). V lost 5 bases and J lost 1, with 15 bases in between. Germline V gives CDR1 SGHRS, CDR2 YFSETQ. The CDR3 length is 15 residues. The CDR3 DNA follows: TGCGCCAGCAGACCCACCCCTAGCGTCCAAGAGACCCAGTACTTC. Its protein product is CASRPTPSVQETQYF.

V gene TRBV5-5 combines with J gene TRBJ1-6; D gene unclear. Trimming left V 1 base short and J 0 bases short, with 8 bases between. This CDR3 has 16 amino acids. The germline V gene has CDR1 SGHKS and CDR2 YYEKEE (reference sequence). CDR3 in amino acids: CASSLFHSSYNSPLHF. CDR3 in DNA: TGTGCCAGCAGCTTGTTTCACAGCTCCTATAATTCACCCCTCCACTTT.

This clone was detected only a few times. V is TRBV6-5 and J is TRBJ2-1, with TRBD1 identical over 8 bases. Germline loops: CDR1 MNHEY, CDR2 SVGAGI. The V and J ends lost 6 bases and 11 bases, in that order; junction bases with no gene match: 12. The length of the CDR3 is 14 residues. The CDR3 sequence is CASSSGTGASKQFF. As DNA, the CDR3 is TGTGCCAGCAGCTCCGGGACAGGAGCCTCCAAGCAGTTCTTC.

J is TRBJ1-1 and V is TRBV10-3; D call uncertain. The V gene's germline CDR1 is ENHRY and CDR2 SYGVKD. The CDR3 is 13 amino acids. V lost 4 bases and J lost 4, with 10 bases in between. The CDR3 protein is CAISGSVITEAFF. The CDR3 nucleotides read TGTGCCATCAGTGGATCGGTGATCACTGAAGCTTTCTTT.

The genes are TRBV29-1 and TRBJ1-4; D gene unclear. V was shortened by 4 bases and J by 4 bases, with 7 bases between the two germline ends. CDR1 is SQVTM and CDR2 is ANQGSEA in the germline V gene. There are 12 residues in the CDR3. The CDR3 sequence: CSVGAVNEKLFF. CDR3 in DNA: TGCAGCGTTGGGGCAGTTAATGAAAAACTGTTTTTT. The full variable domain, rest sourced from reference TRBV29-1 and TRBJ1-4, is SAVISQKPSRDICQRGTSLTIQCQVDSQVTMMFWYRQQPGQSLTLIATANQGSEATYESGFVIDKFPISRPNLTFSTLTVSNMSPEDSSIYLCSVGAVNEKLFFGSGTQLSVL.

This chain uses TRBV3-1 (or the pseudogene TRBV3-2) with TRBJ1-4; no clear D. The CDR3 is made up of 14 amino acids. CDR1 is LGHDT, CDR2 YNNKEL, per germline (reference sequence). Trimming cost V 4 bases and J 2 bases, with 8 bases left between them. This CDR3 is CASSLRLTNEKLFF. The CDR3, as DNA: TGTGCCAGCAGCCTCAGACTTACTAATGAAAAACTGTTTTTT.

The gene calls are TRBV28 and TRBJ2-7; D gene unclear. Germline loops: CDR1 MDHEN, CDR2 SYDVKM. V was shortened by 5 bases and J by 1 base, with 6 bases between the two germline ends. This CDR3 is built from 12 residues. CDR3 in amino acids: CASSSASYEQYF. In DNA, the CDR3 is TGTGCCAGCAGTAGCGCATCCTACGAGCAGTACTTC.

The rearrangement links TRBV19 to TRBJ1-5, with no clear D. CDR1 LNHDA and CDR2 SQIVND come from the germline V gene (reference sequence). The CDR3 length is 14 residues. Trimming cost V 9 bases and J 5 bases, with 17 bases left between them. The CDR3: CASRGPPRDQPQHF. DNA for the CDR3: TGTGCCAGCCGAGGACCCCCGCGGGATCAGCCCCAGCATTTT.

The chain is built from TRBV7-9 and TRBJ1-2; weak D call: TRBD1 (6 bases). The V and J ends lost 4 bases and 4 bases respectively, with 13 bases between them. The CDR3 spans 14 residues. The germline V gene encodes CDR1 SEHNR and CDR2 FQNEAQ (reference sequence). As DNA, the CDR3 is TGTGCCAGCAGCTCGAACAGGGTGGGCTATGGCTACACCTTC. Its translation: CASSSNRVGYGYTF.